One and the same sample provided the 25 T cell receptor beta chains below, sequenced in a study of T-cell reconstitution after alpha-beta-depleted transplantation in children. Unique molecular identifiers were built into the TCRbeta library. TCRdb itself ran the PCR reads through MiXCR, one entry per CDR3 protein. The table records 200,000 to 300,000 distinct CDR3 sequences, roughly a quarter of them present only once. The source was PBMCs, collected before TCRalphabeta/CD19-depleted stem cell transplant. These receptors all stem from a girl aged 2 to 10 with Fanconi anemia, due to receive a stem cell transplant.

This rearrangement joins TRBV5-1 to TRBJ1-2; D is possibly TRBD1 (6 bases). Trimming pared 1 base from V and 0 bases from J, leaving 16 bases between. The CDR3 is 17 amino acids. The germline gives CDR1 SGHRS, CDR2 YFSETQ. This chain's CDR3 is CASSLRPGDGSNYGYTF. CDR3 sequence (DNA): TGCGCCAGCAGCTTGCGACCAGGGGACGGGTCTAACTATGGCTACACCTTC.

CDR3 DNA: TGTGCCAGCAGCTTAGGGACGGCCTTTACAGATACGCAGTATTTT. Amino acid sequence: CASSLGTAFTDTQYF. This rearrangement joins TRBV7-6 to TRBJ2-3, with D hard to call. V lost 1 base and J lost 3, with 11 bases in between. Germline CDR1 SGHVS, CDR2 FNYEAQ. The CDR3 runs to 15 residues.

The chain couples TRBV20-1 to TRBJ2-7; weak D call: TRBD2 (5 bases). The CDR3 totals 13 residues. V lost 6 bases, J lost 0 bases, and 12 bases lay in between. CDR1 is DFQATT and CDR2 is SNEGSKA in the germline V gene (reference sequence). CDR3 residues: CSARGGSSYEQYF. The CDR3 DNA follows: TGCAGTGCCCGGGGTGGGAGCTCCTACGAGCAGTACTTC.

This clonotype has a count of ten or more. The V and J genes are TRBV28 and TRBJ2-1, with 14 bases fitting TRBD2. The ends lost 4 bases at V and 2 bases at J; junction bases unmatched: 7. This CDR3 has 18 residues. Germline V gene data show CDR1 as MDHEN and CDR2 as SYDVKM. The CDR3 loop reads CASSYGLAGGLTYNEQFF. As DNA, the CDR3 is TGTGCCAGCAGTTACGGACTAGCGGGGGGACTAACCTACAATGAGCAGTTCTTC.

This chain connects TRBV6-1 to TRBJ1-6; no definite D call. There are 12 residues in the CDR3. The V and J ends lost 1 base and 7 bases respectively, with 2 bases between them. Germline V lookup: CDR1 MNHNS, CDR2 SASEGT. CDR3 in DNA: TGTGCCAGCAGTGAAGGCAATTCACCCCTCCACTTT. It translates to CASSEGNSPLHF.

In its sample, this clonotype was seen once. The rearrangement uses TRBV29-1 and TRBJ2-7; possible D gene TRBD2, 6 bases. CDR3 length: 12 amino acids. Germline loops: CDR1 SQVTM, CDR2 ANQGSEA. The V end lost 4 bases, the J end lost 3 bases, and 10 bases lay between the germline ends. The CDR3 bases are TGCAGCGTTGCGGACTATAACTACGAGCAGTACTTC. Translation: CSVADYNYEQYF.

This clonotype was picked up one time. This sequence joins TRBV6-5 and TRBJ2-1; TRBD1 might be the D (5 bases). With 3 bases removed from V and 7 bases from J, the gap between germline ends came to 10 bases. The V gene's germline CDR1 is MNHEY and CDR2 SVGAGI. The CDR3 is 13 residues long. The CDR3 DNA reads TGTGCCAGCAGTTATGAGGCAGGGAATGAGCAGTTCTTC. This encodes CASSYEAGNEQFF.

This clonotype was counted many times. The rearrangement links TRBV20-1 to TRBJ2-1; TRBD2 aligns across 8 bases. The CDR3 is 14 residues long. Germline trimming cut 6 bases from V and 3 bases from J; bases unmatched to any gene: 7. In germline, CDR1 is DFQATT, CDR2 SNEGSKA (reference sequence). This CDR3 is CSAQTSGFYNEQFF. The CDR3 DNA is TGCAGTGCCCAAACTAGCGGTTTCTACAATGAGCAGTTCTTC.

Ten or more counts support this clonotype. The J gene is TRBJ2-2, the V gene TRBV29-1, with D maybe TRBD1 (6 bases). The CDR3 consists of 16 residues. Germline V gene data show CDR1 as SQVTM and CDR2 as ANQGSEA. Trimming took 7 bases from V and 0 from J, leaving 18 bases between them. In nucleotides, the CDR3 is TGCAGCGCCCTGAACCCTCGGACAGCGAACACCGGGGAGCTGTTTTTT. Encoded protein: CSALNPRTANTGELFF.

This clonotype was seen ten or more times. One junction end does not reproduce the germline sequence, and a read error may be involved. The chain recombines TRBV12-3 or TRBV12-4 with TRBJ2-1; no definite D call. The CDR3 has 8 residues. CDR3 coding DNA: TGTGCCAGCAGTTTAATCCTCTTC. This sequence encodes CASSLILF.

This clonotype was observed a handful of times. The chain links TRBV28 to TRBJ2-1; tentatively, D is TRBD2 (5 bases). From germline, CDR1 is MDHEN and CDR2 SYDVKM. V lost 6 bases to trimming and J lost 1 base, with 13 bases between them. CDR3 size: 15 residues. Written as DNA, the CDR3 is TGTGCCAGCAGGTCCCTACTAGAGTCCTACAATGAGCAGTTCTTC. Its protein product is CASRSLLESYNEQFF.

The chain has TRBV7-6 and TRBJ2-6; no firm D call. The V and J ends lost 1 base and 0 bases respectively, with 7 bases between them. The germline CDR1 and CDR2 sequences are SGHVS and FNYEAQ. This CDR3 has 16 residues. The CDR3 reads CASSLVPSSGANVLTF. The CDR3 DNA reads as TGTGCCAGCAGCTTAGTGCCAAGCTCTGGGGCCAACGTCCTGACTTTC.

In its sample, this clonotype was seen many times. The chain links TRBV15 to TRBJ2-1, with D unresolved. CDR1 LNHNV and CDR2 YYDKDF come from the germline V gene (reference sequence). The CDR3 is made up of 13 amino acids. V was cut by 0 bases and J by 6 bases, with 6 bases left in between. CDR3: CATSREMINEQFF. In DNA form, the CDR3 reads TGTGCCACCAGCAGAGAGATGATCAATGAGCAGTTCTTC. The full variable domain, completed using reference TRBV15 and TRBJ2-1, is DAMVIQNPRYQVTQFGKPVTLSCSQTLNHNVMYWYQQKSSQAPKLLFHYYDKDFNNEADTPDNFQSRRPNTSFCFLDIRSPGLGDTAMYLCATSREMINEQFFGPGTRLTVL.

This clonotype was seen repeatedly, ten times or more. The CDR3 loop reads CSVAASRVLGQPQHF. CDR3 nucleotide sequence: TGCAGCGTCGCAGCGTCGAGGGTTCTTGGACAGCCCCAGCATTTT. V gene TRBV29-1 combines with J gene TRBJ1-5; D unresolved. CDR1 SQVTM and CDR2 ANQGSEA come from the germline V gene. The CDR3 extends over 15 amino acids. V gave up 6 bases and J gave up 7 bases, with 22 bases separating them.

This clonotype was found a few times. The CDR3 reads CSVDPTGPLAEAFF. CDR3 bases: TGCAGCGTTGACCCGACAGGGCCCCTAGCTGAAGCTTTCTTT. The V and J genes are TRBV29-1 and TRBJ1-1; TRBD1 agrees at 7 bases. CDR3 length: 14 amino acids. Trimming took 3 bases from V and 6 from J; bases not matched to a gene: 10. Germline CDR1 SQVTM, CDR2 ANQGSEA.

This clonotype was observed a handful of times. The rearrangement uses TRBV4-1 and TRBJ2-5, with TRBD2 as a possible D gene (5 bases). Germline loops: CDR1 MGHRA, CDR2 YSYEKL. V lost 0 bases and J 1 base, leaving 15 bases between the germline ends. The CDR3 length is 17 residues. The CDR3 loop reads CASSQDGMGIAQETQYF. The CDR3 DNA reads TGCGCCAGCAGCCAAGACGGGATGGGTATCGCCCAAGAGACCCAGTACTTC.

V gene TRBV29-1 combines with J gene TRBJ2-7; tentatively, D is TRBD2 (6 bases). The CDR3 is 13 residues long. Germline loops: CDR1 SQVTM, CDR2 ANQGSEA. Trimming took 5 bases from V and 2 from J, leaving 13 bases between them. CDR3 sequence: CSVRAGSTYEQYF. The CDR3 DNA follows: TGCAGCGTTCGGGCGGGATCGACCTACGAGCAGTACTTC.

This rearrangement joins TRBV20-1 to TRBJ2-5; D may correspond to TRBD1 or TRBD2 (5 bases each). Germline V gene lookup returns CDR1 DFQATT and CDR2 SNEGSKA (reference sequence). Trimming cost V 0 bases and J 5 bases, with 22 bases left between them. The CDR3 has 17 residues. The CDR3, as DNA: TGCAGTGCTAGAGATCTACTCAGGGTTGGACTGCGTGAGACCCAGTACTTC. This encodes CSARDLLRVGLRETQYF.

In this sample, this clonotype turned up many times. The CDR3 reads CASSTPGLTYEQYF. Here the CDR3 DNA reads TGTGCCAGCAGCACACCGGGACTGACTTACGAGCAGTACTTC. V is TRBV28 and J is TRBJ2-7; weak D call: TRBD2 (6 bases). Germline V gene lookup returns CDR1 MDHEN and CDR2 SYDVKM. This CDR3 comprises 14 residues. The V end lost 6 bases, the J end lost 4 bases, and 16 bases lay between the germline ends.

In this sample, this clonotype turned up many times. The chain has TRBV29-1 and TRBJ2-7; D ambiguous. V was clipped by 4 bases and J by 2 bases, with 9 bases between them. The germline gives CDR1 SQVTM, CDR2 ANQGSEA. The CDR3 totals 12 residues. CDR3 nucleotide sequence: TGCAGCGTTGCCACTAACCCCTACGAGCAGTACTTC. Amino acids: CSVATNPYEQYF.

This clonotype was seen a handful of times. CDR3 coding DNA: TGTGCCAGCCCGGGACTAGCGGAGAATAGGTGGGATACGCAGTATTTT. Translating it yields CASPGLAENRWDTQYF. The chain carries TRBV6-1 and TRBJ2-3, with 11 bases aligning to TRBD2. The CDR3 spans 16 residues. Trimming cost V 8 bases and J 6 bases; bases outside gene matches: 13. CDR1 and CDR2 from the germline V gene are MNHNS and SASEGT.

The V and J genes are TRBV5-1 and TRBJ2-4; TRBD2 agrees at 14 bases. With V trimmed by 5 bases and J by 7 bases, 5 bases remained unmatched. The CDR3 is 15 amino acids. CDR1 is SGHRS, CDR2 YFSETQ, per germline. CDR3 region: CASSYGLAGGNIQYF. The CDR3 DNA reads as TGCGCCAGCAGTTACGGACTAGCGGGAGGCAACATTCAGTACTTC.

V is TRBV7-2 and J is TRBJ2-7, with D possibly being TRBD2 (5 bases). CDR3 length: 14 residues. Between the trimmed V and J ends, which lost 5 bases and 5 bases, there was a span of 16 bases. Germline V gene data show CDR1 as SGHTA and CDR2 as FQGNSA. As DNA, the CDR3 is TGTGCCAGCAGCGGAGGCGTGCTCCGGGACGAGCAGTACTTC. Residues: CASSGGVLRDEQYF.

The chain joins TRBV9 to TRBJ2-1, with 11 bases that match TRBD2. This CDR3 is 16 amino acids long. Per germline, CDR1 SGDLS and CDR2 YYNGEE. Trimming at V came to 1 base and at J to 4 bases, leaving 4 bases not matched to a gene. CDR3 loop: CASSVSSGRRYNEQFF. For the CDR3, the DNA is TGTGCCAGCAGCGTATCTAGCGGGAGGAGGTACAATGAGCAGTTCTTC.

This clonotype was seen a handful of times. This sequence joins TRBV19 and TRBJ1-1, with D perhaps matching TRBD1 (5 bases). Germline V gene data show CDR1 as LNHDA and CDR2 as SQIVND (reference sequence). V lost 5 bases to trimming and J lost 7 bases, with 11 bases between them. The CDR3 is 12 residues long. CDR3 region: CASSRTFIEAFF. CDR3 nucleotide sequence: TGTGCCAGTAGTCGGACATTCATTGAAGCTTTCTTT.